These 10 T cell receptor beta chains share one sample of origin, sequenced in a study of control samples from healthy donors and cancer patients. Data came from immunoSEQ multiplex PCR; TCRdb stores just in-frame clones and leaves some out. Here the sample spans about 69,000 clones, 84% being singletons. Sequencing was carried out using PBMCs. These receptor sequences come from a woman in her 50s with lung cancer.

The chain links TRBV7-9 to TRBJ1-1; D gene ambiguous. The length of the CDR3 is 14 residues. Per germline, CDR1 SEHNR and CDR2 FQNEAQ (reference sequence). Deletions cut 7 bases from V and 5 bases from J, with 17 bases between. Written as DNA, the CDR3 is TGTGCCAGCACCTTCAGTCAGGAAGGAACTGAAGCTTTCTTT. This translates into CASTFSQEGTEAFF.

V usage is TRBV28 and J usage is TRBJ2-5; 8 nucleotides line up with TRBD2. V lost 6 bases, J lost 3 bases, and 9 bases stayed unmatched. CDR3 size: 15 residues. From germline, CDR1 is MDHEN and CDR2 SYDVKM. Here the CDR3 reads CASSSPTSAEETQYF. As DNA, the CDR3 is TGTGCCAGCAGCTCCCCGACTAGCGCTGAAGAGACCCAGTACTTC. The full variable domain, in which reference TRBV28 and TRBJ2-5 provide the parts outside the CDR3, is DVKVTQSSRYLVKRTGEKVFLECVQDMDHENMFWYRQDPGLGLRLIYFSYDVKMKEKGDIPEGYSVSREKKERFSLILESASTNQTSMYLCASSSPTSAEETQYFGPGTRLLVL.

V gene TRBV4-1 combines with J gene TRBJ1-5, with 9 positions matching TRBD1. Trimming at V came to 0 bases and at J to 5 bases, leaving 2 bases not matched to a gene. The CDR3 is made up of 15 amino acids. The V gene's germline CDR1 is MGHRA and CDR2 YSYEKL. The CDR3 DNA reads as TGCGCCAGCAGCCAAGATCGACAGGGGGATCAGCCCCAGCATTTT. This gives the protein CASSQDRQGDQPQHF.

J is TRBJ2-1 and V is TRBV11-2; 9 bases fit TRBD1. V dropped 8 bases and J dropped 3; count of bases not matched to a gene: 8. Germline assignment: CDR1 SGHAT and CDR2 FQNNGV. This CDR3 has 15 amino acids. CDR3 sequence (DNA): TGTGCCAGCGCCGGACAGGGGATTTTCTACAATGAGCAGTTCTTC. As protein: CASAGQGIFYNEQFF. The full variable domain, its missing parts supplied by reference TRBV11-2 and TRBJ2-1, is EAGVAQSPRYKIIEKRQSVAFWCNPISGHATLYWYQQILGQGPKLLIQFQNNGVVDDSQLPKDRFSAERLKGVDSTLKIQPAKLEDSAVYLCASAGQGIFYNEQFFGPGTRLTVL.

This clone was counted a single time. The chain has TRBV5-1 and TRBJ1-2, with 8 bases fitting TRBD1. V dropped 0 bases and J dropped 5; count of bases not matched to a gene: 3. Per germline, CDR1 SGHRS and CDR2 YFSETQ. This CDR3 has 14 residues. Written as DNA, the CDR3 is TGCGCCAGCAGCTTGGAGCAGGGGGCTTATGGCTACACCTTC. As protein: CASSLEQGAYGYTF.

J is TRBJ1-5 and V is TRBV7-2; the D gene is possibly TRBD1 (5 bases). This CDR3 region has 17 residues. Germline CDR1 is SGHTA and CDR2 is FQGNSA. Trimming shortened V by 1 base and J by 1 base, and 14 bases separated the two germline ends. CDR3 nucleotides: TGTGCCAGCAGCTTAGTGGGGGGGTTCGGGAGCAATCAGCCCCAGCATTTT. Protein sequence: CASSLVGGFGSNQPQHF.

This sequence joins TRBV6-2 or TRBV6-3 and TRBJ1-1; the D gene is possibly TRBD1 (5 bases). V lost 4 bases and J 1 base, leaving 13 bases between the germline ends. CDR1 MNHEY and CDR2 SVGEGT come from the germline V gene. There are 15 residues in the CDR3. The CDR3 DNA reads TGTGCCAGCAGTTTACGGGACCGACAGAACACTGAAGCTTTCTTT. Its protein product is CASSLRDRQNTEAFF.

The chain combines TRBV29-1 with TRBJ1-3; 7 bases fit TRBD1. The germline V gene has CDR1 SQVTM and CDR2 ANQGSEA. The CDR3 sequence is 14 residues long. V dropped 4 bases and J dropped 4; count of bases not matched to a gene: 7. CDR3 bases: TGCAGCGTTGTAGACAGGGAAGGAGGAAACACCATATATTTT. Protein: CSVVDREGGNTIYF.

V usage is TRBV5-1 and J usage is TRBJ1-4; D might be TRBD1 (6 bases). The CDR3 extends over 15 amino acids. Trimming left V 6 bases short and J 5 bases short, with 17 bases between. CDR1 is SGHRS and CDR2 is YFSETQ in the germline V gene. The CDR3 sequence: CASTPFGGPNEKLFF. CDR3 DNA sequence: TGCGCCAGCACGCCCTTTGGGGGGCCGAATGAAAAACTGTTTTTT.

Remarks on this clone: Other DNA variants within this sample encode the same CDR3. This chain uses TRBV3-1 (or the pseudogene TRBV3-2) with TRBJ2-1; D is perhaps TRBD2 (6 bases). CDR3 length: 13 residues. V lost 7 bases and J lost 12, with 19 bases in between. The germline CDR1 and CDR2 sequences are LGHDT and YNNKEL (reference sequence). CDR3 loop: CASMGEVGGGQFF. Written as DNA, the CDR3 is TGTGCCAGCATGGGGGAGGTGGGGGGAGGGCAGTTCTTC.